This T cell receptor beta chain stems from a study of control samples from healthy donors and cancer patients. CDR3 length equals 19 residues. The germline CDR1 and CDR2 sequences are SGHAT and FQNNGV. V was pared by 1 base and J by 1 base, with 10 bases of the junction left unmatched. Data came from immunoSEQ multiplex PCR; TCRdb stores just in-frame clones and leaves some out. The data contain about 220,000 clones, around 94% of them singletons. The chain uses TRBV11-2 and TRBJ2-1; 10 nucleotides line up with TRBD2. The TCR originated in a man aged 50 or older in good health. Material for sequencing was blood. For the CDR3, the DNA is TGTGCCAGCAGCTTAGGTTTCAGCGGGGGGGTCCGATCCTACAATGAGCAGTTCTTC. Residues: CASSLGFSGGVRSYNEQFF.